This T cell receptor (beta chain) is from a study of T cells after yellow fever vaccination. General observations from the study: The appearance of a small share of clonotypes in both CD4 and CD8 compartments was observed.

A universal primer site and UMIs were added as TCR cDNA was made by 5'RACE template switching. TCRdb independently ran MiXCR on the 5' RACE reads; one entry per CDR3 protein. The profile shows around 260,000 distinct CDR3 sequences, roughly 5.2% of them singletons. The table lists this clonotype with many counts. Its cognate antigen is unknown. The CDR3 has 16 residues. The V and J ends lost 4 bases and 6 bases, in that order; junction bases with no gene match: 7. The germline gives CDR1 SGHTA, CDR2 FQGNSA. The chain employs TRBV7-2 and TRBJ2-3; 13 bases map to TRBD2. This sequence originates from a man aged 18 to 30 who received the YFV17D yellow fever vaccine. Sequencing was performed on CD4+ T cells sorted from PBMCs, taken on the day of the yellow fever booster vaccination. The chain's CDR3 is CASSSGTSGALDTQYF. The CDR3 DNA is TGTGCCAGCAGCTCCGGGACTAGCGGGGCGCTGGATACGCAGTATTTT. Using reference TRBV7-2 and TRBJ2-3 for the parts outside the CDR3, the full variable domain is GAGVSQSPSNKVTEKGKDVELRCDPISGHTALYWYRQSLGQGLEFLIYFQGNSAPDKSGLPSDRFSAERTGGSVSTLTIQRTQQEDSAVYLCASSSGTSGALDTQYFGPGTRLTVL.